This TCR beta chain was sequenced for a study of cytomegalovirus exposure and HLA in healthy donors. Notes on the study in general: Overall, approximately 180 TCR beta chains were annotated as cytomegalovirus-associated.

As regards this clone: The antigen remains unidentified.

PCR was performed using 60 Vbeta and 13 Jbeta primers. In the study's own analysis: Later analysis identified approximately 80 million unique TCR beta chains, some 10 million shared. Generated by immunoSEQ multiplex PCR, the TCRdb table keeps only in-frame clones and is missing some. V, J and clone size are those of that table, while D and trimming were read from the DNA. The table lists about 120,000 clones, about four fifths of them singletons. This receptor was obtained from a man aged 18 to 30 in good health and CMV-seronegative. The sample was PBMCs.

In DNA form, the CDR3 reads TGTGCCAGCAGCCAGCGAGGGCTGGTCTATGGCTACACCTTC. Translated: CASSQRGLVYGYTF. The chain joins TRBV14 to TRBJ1-2; D not resolved. The CDR3 extends over 14 amino acids. The V end was cut by 3 bases, the J end by 4 bases, with 12 bases between. The germline V gene has CDR1 SGHDN and CDR2 FVKESK.